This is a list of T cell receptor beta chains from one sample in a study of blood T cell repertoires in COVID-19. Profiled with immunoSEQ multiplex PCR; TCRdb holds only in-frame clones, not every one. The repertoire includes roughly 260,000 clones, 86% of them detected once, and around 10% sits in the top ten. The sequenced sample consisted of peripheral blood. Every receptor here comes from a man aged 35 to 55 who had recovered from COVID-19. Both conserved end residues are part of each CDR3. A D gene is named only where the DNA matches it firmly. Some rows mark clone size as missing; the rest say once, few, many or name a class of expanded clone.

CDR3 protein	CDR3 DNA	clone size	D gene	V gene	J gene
CASSLRTGGNTEAFF	TGTGCCAGCAGCCTCCGGACAGGCGGAAACACTGAAGCTTTCTTT	once	TRBD1	TRBV14	TRBJ1-1
CASSARDRDTEAFF	TGTGCCAGTAGTGCCCGGGACAGGGACACTGAAGCTTTCTTT	-	TRBD1	TRBV19	TRBJ1-1
CAWSVLYEQYF	TGTGCCTGGAGTGTTTTATACGAGCAGTACTTC	once	-	TRBV30	TRBJ2-7
CASSSGTGPYEQYF	TGTGCCAGCAGCTCCGGGACAGGGCCCTACGAGCAGTACTTC	once	TRBD1	TRBV5-6	TRBJ2-7
CASIGTGWNYGYTF	TGTGCCAGTATCGGGACAGGGTGGAACTATGGCTACACCTTC	-	TRBD1	TRBV19	TRBJ1-2
CSARQVGEQYF	TGCAGTGCTCGCCAGGTTGGCGAGCAGTACTTC	-	-	TRBV20-1	TRBJ2-7
CASSRTPGLTYEQYF	TGTGCCAGCAGCCGAACACCGGGACTTACCTACGAGCAGTACTTC	-	-	TRBV5-6	TRBJ2-7
CASSWGQEAFF	TGTGCCAGCTCGTGGGGACAGGAAGCTTTCTTT	-	TRBD1	TRBV18	TRBJ1-1
CASSITSGGSGEQYF	TGTGCCAGCAGCATTACTAGCGGGGGGTCGGGTGAGCAGTACTTC	few	TRBD2	TRBV7-6	TRBJ2-7
CASSPTREETQYF	TGCGCCAGCAGCCCGACGAGGGAAGAGACCCAGTACTTC	-	-	TRBV4-3	TRBJ2-5
CASRPAGSVYGYTF	TGTGCCAGCCGCCCAGCGGGGAGCGTCTATGGCTACACCTTC	-	-	TRBV27	TRBJ1-2
CASSYLPIAGDDEQYF	TGTGCCAGCAGTTACCTCCCTATAGCGGGGGACGACGAGCAGTACTTC	-	TRBD2	TRBV6-5	TRBJ2-7
CASSAVGGRTEAFF	TGTGCCAGCAGCGCAGTAGGAGGGCGCACTGAAGCTTTCTTT	-	-	TRBV11-2	TRBJ1-1
CASSGTGPPVLTF	TGTGCCAGCAGTGGAACAGGGCCCCCCGTCCTGACTTTC	-	-	TRBV25-1	TRBJ2-6
CASTFRTGSSPLHF	TGTGCCAGCACATTTCGGACAGGGAGCTCACCCCTCCACTTT	-	TRBD1	TRBV27	TRBJ1-6
CASTMGGEKLFF	TGTGCCAGCACAATGGGGGGTGAAAAACTGTTTTTT	-	-	TRBV12-3/TRBV12-4	TRBJ1-4
CASSPTERKRYNEQFF	TGTGCCAGCAGCCCAACAGAACGCAAGCGGTACAATGAGCAGTTCTTC	-	-	TRBV11-2	TRBJ2-1
CASSPRRGTGDTEAFF	TGTGCCAGCTCACCCCGACGCGGGACAGGGGACACTGAAGCTTTCTTT	-	TRBD1	TRBV18	TRBJ1-1
CASSQLGQTTRDTQYF	TGTGCCAGCTCACAACTGGGACAGACCACCAGAGATACGCAGTATTTT	once	TRBD1	TRBV18	TRBJ2-3
CASSGGGYQPQHF	TGTGCCAGCAGCGGGGGGGGCTATCAGCCCCAGCATTTT	-	-	TRBV9	TRBJ1-5
CASSLDMVVTGTSGRSGNIQYF	TGTGCCAGCAGTCTTGATATGGTGGTAACCGGGACTAGCGGGAGGTCGGGAAACATTCAGTACTTC	once	-	TRBV21-1	TRBJ2-4
CASSRGNRDEQYF	TGTGCCAGCAGCCGGGGGAATCGCGACGAGCAGTACTTC	-	-	TRBV27	TRBJ2-7
CASSLQQVSAPLHF	TGTGCCAGCAGCTTGCAGCAGGTCTCGGCACCCCTCCACTTT	-	-	TRBV5-4	TRBJ1-6
CASSPRVSTDTQYF	TGTGCCAGCAGTCCACGGGTGTCCACAGATACGCAGTATTTT	-	-	TRBV6-5	TRBJ2-3
CASSSYRVMGYSPLHF	TGTGCCAGCAGCAGCTACAGGGTAATGGGATATTCACCCCTCCACTTT	-	-	TRBV7-8	TRBJ1-6
CATSRGQEPGNTEAFF	TGTGCCACCAGCAGAGGACAGGAGCCGGGGAACACTGAAGCTTTCTTT	-	-	TRBV15	TRBJ1-1
CASSPGGQVNISSYNEQFF	TGTGCCAGCAGCCCCGGGGGGCAGGTTAATATTAGCTCCTACAATGAGCAGTTCTTC	-	-	TRBV21-1	TRBJ2-1
CASSPRAAAGVASPLHF	TGTGCCAGCAGCCCCAGGGCCGCGGCAGGGGTGGCTTCACCCCTCCACTTT	once	-	TRBV7-2	TRBJ1-6
CASSLDSGTSGTMGFSYEQYF	TGTGCCAGCAGCCTAGACTCCGGGACTAGCGGAACCATGGGGTTCTCCTACGAGCAGTACTTC	-	TRBD2	TRBV4-2	TRBJ2-7
CASFRGAQPTNEKLFF	TGTGCCAGCTTTCGGGGGGCCCAACCCACTAATGAAAAACTGTTTTTT	few	-	TRBV28	TRBJ1-4
CASSPGGTGSYGYTF	TGTGCCAGCAGCCCGGGGGGGACAGGGTCCTATGGCTACACCTTC	-	TRBD1	TRBV11-2	TRBJ1-2
CASSVMGSSYEQYF	TGTGCCAGCAGCGTGATGGGGAGCTCCTACGAGCAGTACTTC	-	-	TRBV9	TRBJ2-7
CASSYSGGGEGTEAFF	TGTGCCAGCAGTTACTCTGGGGGCGGTGAGGGCACTGAAGCTTTCTTT	-	-	TRBV6-5	TRBJ1-1